One and the same sample provided the 29 T cell receptor beta chains below, sequenced in a study of cytomegalovirus exposure and HLA in healthy donors. PCR employed 60 Vbeta and 13 Jbeta primers. The method was immunoSEQ multiplex PCR; TCRdb's version includes in-frame clones alone and lacks a portion of them. Of under 150,000 clones listed, roughly 72% are singletons. The sample consisted of PBMCs. The receptor set was obtained from a woman between 50 and 59 years old in good health and CMV-seronegative.

CDR3 loop: CASSLGMRAEETQYF. The CDR3 bases are TGTGCCAGCAGCTTAGGGATGAGGGCGGAAGAGACCCAGTACTTC. The V call is TRBV7-2, the J call TRBJ2-5; TRBD2 is a possible D gene (5 bases). The CDR3 consists of 15 residues. Germline lookup yields CDR1 SGHTA and CDR2 FQGNSA. Trimming left V 1 base short and J 3 bases short, with 12 bases between.

The CDR3 region is CASSQGQGNFATNEKLFF. The CDR3, as DNA: TGTGCCAGCAGTCAAGGACAGGGGAACTTTGCAACTAATGAAAAACTGTTTTTT. The chain is built from TRBV6-1 and TRBJ1-4, with 9 nucleotides matching TRBD1. The CDR3 is 18 amino acids. Germline V gives CDR1 MNHNS, CDR2 SASEGT. V was pared by 5 bases and J by 0 bases, with 10 bases of the junction left unmatched.

The chain combines TRBV19 with TRBJ2-1, with 12 bases identical to TRBD2. V was pared by 5 bases and J by 6 bases, with 8 bases of the junction left unmatched. CDR3 length: 16 residues. Germline CDR1 reads LNHDA; CDR2 reads SQIVND (reference sequence). CDR3 bases: TGTGCCAGTAGTGTCCTAGCGGGAGGGCCGGGCAATGAGCAGTTCTTC. Its protein product is CASSVLAGGPGNEQFF.

Written as DNA, the CDR3 is TGTGCCAGCAGATCACTAGCGGGAAATGAGCAGTTCTTC. This translates into CASRSLAGNEQFF. The V call is TRBV6-5, the J call TRBJ2-1, with 10 bases fitting TRBD2. CDR1 MNHEY and CDR2 SVGAGI come from the germline V gene. This CDR3 comprises 13 residues. V was clipped by 6 bases and J by 7 bases; unmatched bases: 3.

For the CDR3, the DNA is TGTGCCAGCAGCTTACGTTCCAGCACAGATACGCAGTATTTT. It translates to CASSLRSSTDTQYF. The rearrangement links TRBV7-2 to TRBJ2-3; no firm D call. The length of the CDR3 is 14 residues. The germline V gene encodes CDR1 SGHTA and CDR2 FQGNSA. The germline V and J ends were trimmed by 2 bases and 0 bases, with 6 bases remaining between them.

The gene calls are TRBV2 and TRBJ2-4; perhaps TRBD1 as D (5 bases). The CDR3 sequence is 16 residues long. Germline V lookup: CDR1 SNHLY, CDR2 FYNNEI. The germline V and J ends were trimmed by 3 bases and 0 bases, with 12 bases remaining between them. CDR3: CASSDTGSLAKNIQYF. The CDR3 DNA reads as TGTGCCAGCAGTGACACAGGCTCGCTAGCCAAAAACATTCAGTACTTC.

The V gene is TRBV15, the J gene TRBJ2-1; 7 bases map to TRBD2. This CDR3 spans 17 amino acids. V shed 0 bases, J shed 1 base, and the junction held 6 bases outside the gene matches. Germline V gene lookup returns CDR1 LNHNV and CDR2 YYDKDF (reference sequence). The CDR3 region has the DNA TGTGCCACCAGCAGAGATGTGTGGGAGGGGTCCTACAATGAGCAGTTCTTC. Translated, it gives CATSRDVWEGSYNEQFF.

The gene calls are TRBV9 and TRBJ2-1; possibly TRBD1 for D (7 bases). The CDR3 runs to 15 residues. Germline CDR1 is SGDLS and CDR2 is YYNGEE. V lost 0 bases to trimming and J lost 4 bases, with 11 bases between them. As DNA, the CDR3 is TGTGCCAGCAGCGTAGCCTCAGGGGGGTACAATGAGCAGTTCTTC. This translates into CASSVASGGYNEQFF.

Concerning this clone: A junction end diverges from the germline sequence, so it may reflect a read error. The CDR3 nucleotides read TGTTCCAGCAGCTTCCCTTCAGGGCGAGACACTGAAGCTTTCTTT. Translated, it gives CSSSFPSGRDTEAFF. This chain links TRBV7-9 with TRBJ1-1; TRBD1 is a possible D gene (5 bases). Germline V CDR1 and CDR2: SEHNR, FQNEAQ (reference sequence). The CDR3 consists of 15 residues.

The chain carries TRBV7-3 and TRBJ1-1; the D gene is possibly TRBD1 (6 bases). Looked up from germline, CDR1 is SGHTA and CDR2 is FQGTGA. CDR3 length: 15 amino acids. Trimming stripped 4 bases from V and 4 bases from J, with 16 bases between. This chain's CDR3 is CASSSGAAWGTEAFF. The CDR3 DNA reads as TGTGCCAGCAGCTCAGGGGCGGCTTGGGGCACTGAAGCTTTCTTT.

This clone was picked up a small number of times. This sequence joins TRBV15 and TRBJ2-7; 11 nucleotides align to TRBD2. Germline-derived CDR1 and CDR2 are LNHNV and YYDKDF (reference sequence). Trimming took 9 bases from V and 5 from J; bases not matched to a gene: 12. The CDR3 loop spans 15 amino acids. The CDR3 DNA reads TGTGCCACTGGCGGGATAGCGGGAGGGCCCCACGAGCAGTACTTC. Translating it yields CATGGIAGGPHEQYF.

The rearrangement links TRBV7-2 to TRBJ1-1; D is perhaps TRBD1 (6 bases). Trimming left V 5 bases short and J 8 bases short, with 12 bases between. This CDR3 contains 12 residues. The V gene's germline CDR1 is SGHTA and CDR2 FQGNSA. The CDR3 bases are TGTGCCAGCAGCCCACAGGGCTCGGAAGCTTTCTTT. This codes for CASSPQGSEAFF.

The chain employs TRBV4-2 and TRBJ1-2, with D perhaps TRBD1 (5 bases). This CDR3 has 16 amino acids. Trimming cost V 0 bases and J 4 bases, with 15 bases left between them. Per germline, CDR1 LGHNA and CDR2 YNFKEQ. The CDR3 sequence is CASSQDSTADSYGYTF. CDR3 bases: TGTGCCAGCAGCCAAGACTCGACAGCTGACTCCTATGGCTACACCTTC.

The J gene is TRBJ2-3, the V gene TRBV6-6; no definite D call. The CDR3 extends over 12 amino acids. Germline-derived CDR1 and CDR2 are MNHNY and SVGAGI (reference sequence). V lost 6 bases to trimming and J lost 3 bases, with 7 bases between them. CDR3 region: CASRQSTDTQYF. The CDR3 DNA reads as TGTGCCAGCAGACAGTCAACAGATACGCAGTATTTT.

This clone was recorded a few times. The V and J genes are TRBV5-6 and TRBJ2-2, with 8 bases aligning to TRBD2. The CDR3 contains 15 residues. V lost 6 bases and J lost 2; bases outside the gene matches: 6. Per germline, CDR1 SGHDT and CDR2 YYEEEE. The CDR3 loop is CASTRRGGNTGELFF. The CDR3 nucleotides are TGTGCCAGCACCCGCCGGGGGGGAAACACCGGGGAGCTGTTTTTT.

This clone has just one count. The rearrangement joins TRBV19 to TRBJ1-1; 12 nucleotides align to TRBD1. The CDR3 length is 19 residues. Germline CDR1 is LNHDA and CDR2 is SQIVND (reference sequence). Unmatched junction bases numbered 18, after V lost 10 bases and J lost 0 bases. The CDR3 DNA reads as TGTGCCACAAGGCGCTACGGGACAGGGGGCTCGGAGATGAACACTGAAGCTTTCTTT. Protein: CATRRYGTGGSEMNTEAFF.

This chain uses TRBV2 with TRBJ2-5, with a possible D match to TRBD1 (6 bases). Germline CDR1 and CDR2: SNHLY and FYNNEI. Trimming cost V 6 bases and J 5 bases, with 19 bases left between them. The CDR3 contains 15 residues. The DNA for the CDR3 is TGTGCCAGCAGCGGGGACGGGACAATCCTGGAGACCCAGTACTTC. It is translated as CASSGDGTILETQYF.

The chain combines TRBV18 with TRBJ2-2; weak D call: TRBD2 (5 bases). Trimming took off 3 bases at V and 4 bases at J, with 12 bases between the two ends. This CDR3 contains 15 residues. CDR1 KGHSH and CDR2 LQKENI come from the germline V gene. The CDR3 DNA reads TGTGCCAGCTCACCGAAAGCGGACCCCACCGGGGAGCTGTTTTTT. Its protein product is CASSPKADPTGELFF.

The chain joins TRBV6-1 to TRBJ2-1, with TRBD2 matching over 8 bases. Unmatched junction bases numbered 6, after V lost 3 bases and J lost 5 bases. Germline CDR1 MNHNS, CDR2 SASEGT. This CDR3 is built from 15 residues. The CDR3 sequence is CASSEDGTRNNEQFF. Here the CDR3 DNA reads TGTGCCAGCAGTGAGGACGGGACTAGGAACAATGAGCAGTTCTTC.

V is TRBV7-9 and J is TRBJ2-2, with D tentatively TRBD2 (5 bases). Trimming left V 3 bases short and J 7 bases short, with 21 bases between. The CDR3 runs 17 residues. Germline lookup yields CDR1 SEHNR and CDR2 FQNEAQ (reference sequence). CDR3 DNA sequence: TGTGCCAGCAGCTTTAGGGTTGGAGGTCCCTATGGCGGGGAGCTGTTTTTT. Its translation: CASSFRVGGPYGGELFF.

The chain recombines TRBV18 with TRBJ2-3; 7 bases line up with TRBD2. Unmatched junction bases numbered 19, after V lost 1 base and J lost 6 bases. The CDR3 is 19 residues long. The V gene's germline CDR1 is KGHSH and CDR2 LQKENI. DNA for the CDR3: TGTGCCAGCTCACCACTGTTCGGCCAGCGGGACGCAAGGGGCGATACGCAGTATTTT. Translated, it gives CASSPLFGQRDARGDTQYF.

In this sample, this clone turned up a few times. The chain recombines TRBV27 with TRBJ2-7, with TRBD2 identical over 9 bases. Germline V gene lookup returns CDR1 MNHEY and CDR2 SMNVEV (reference sequence). This CDR3 contains 14 residues. Trimming at V came to 2 bases and at J to 6 bases, leaving 5 bases not matched to a gene. The CDR3 reads CASSLVAGAGEQYF. The CDR3 DNA reads as TGTGCCAGCAGTTTAGTAGCGGGAGCTGGCGAGCAGTACTTC.

The chain links TRBV7-9 to TRBJ2-2; TRBD2 agrees at 7 bases. Germline V gene data show CDR1 as SEHNR and CDR2 as FQNEAQ (reference sequence). The ends lost 5 bases at V and 5 bases at J; junction bases unmatched: 11. CDR3 length: 16 residues. The CDR3 spells CASSPRGLDSTGELFF. The CDR3 region has the DNA TGTGCCAGCAGCCCCCGCGGACTAGACAGTACCGGGGAGCTGTTTTTT.

CDR3 sequence (DNA): TGCGCCAGCAGCCCCACCGGGACAGGGTTATTTCAGCCCCAGCATTTT. Protein sequence: CASSPTGTGLFQPQHF. The J gene is TRBJ1-5, the V gene TRBV4-1; the match to TRBD1 covers 9 bases. The CDR3 spans 16 residues. Germline V gene sequence: CDR1 MGHRA, CDR2 YSYEKL. The trim removed 4 bases at V and 6 bases at J, leaving 10 bases unmatched.

The chain is built from TRBV7-8 and TRBJ2-4, with TRBD1 matching over 8 bases. The CDR3 consists of 14 residues. Trimming took 6 bases from V and 7 from J; bases not matched to a gene: 8. In germline, CDR1 is SGHVS, CDR2 FQNEAQ. CDR3: CASRVGTGSNIQYF. The CDR3 DNA sequence: TGTGCCAGCAGAGTCGGGACAGGATCGAACATTCAGTACTTC.

The chain employs TRBV4-1 and TRBJ2-5, with 10 bases fitting TRBD2. Germline CDR1 and CDR2: MGHRA and YSYEKL. Trimming removed 1 base from V and 1 base from J; junction bases left unmatched: 9. The CDR3 covers 18 residues. Here the CDR3 DNA reads TGCGCCAGCAGCCAAGTGGCTAGCGGGAGTGCTCTCCAAGAGACCCAGTACTTC. Its translation: CASSQVASGSALQETQYF.

The chain couples TRBV5-6 to TRBJ2-1, with 10 bases fitting TRBD2. This CDR3 region has 12 residues. Germline lookup yields CDR1 SGHDT and CDR2 YYEEEE. V lost 3 bases, J lost 12 bases, and 3 bases stayed unmatched. The CDR3, as DNA: TGTGCCAGCAGCTCTAGCGGGAGTGGGCAGTTCTTC. Translation gives CASSSSGSGQFF.

This chain links TRBV4-2 with TRBJ1-3; TRBD1 might be the D (5 bases). V lost 4 bases, J lost 4 bases, and 14 bases lay in between. The germline V gene has CDR1 LGHNA and CDR2 YNFKEQ. The CDR3 spans 15 residues. CDR3 protein: CASSLIGASGNTIYF. The CDR3 nucleotides read TGTGCCAGCAGCCTTATAGGGGCCTCCGGAAACACCATATATTTT.

The chain is built from TRBV7-9 and TRBJ2-3, with 9 bases matching TRBD1. The J segment lost 0 bases and the V segment lost 3 bases, leaving 7 bases of the junction unmatched. Germline CDR1 and CDR2: SEHNR and FQNEAQ (reference sequence). This CDR3 spans 17 amino acids. CDR3 nucleotides: TGTGCCAGCAGCTTTCTTAGGGACAGGGAAAGCACAGATACGCAGTATTTT. As protein: CASSFLRDRESTDTQYF.